This TCR beta chain was captured in a study of human versus mouse CDR3 diversity and MHC coevolution. The assay was immunoSEQ multiplex PCR, and TCRdb's table has in-frame clones only and misses some. The table lists 55,000 to 65,000 clones, 94% of them singletons. Naive CD4 T cells were sorted as CD45RO-negative, CD62L-positive. This sequence originates from a person in their sixties in good health. Sequenced: naive CD4+ T cells from blood. Specified subset: CD45RO-negative CD62L-positive naive CD4 T cells.

The CDR3 sequence: CATRDNPLETQYF. The CDR3 nucleotides are TGTGCCACCAGGGACAACCCTTTGGAGACCCAGTACTTC. The chain carries TRBV19 and TRBJ2-5; the D gene is possibly TRBD1 (6 bases). Germline CDR1 LNHDA, CDR2 SQIVND (reference sequence). The ends were cut back, 10 bases at V and 5 bases at J, with 17 bases in the middle. The CDR3 is made up of 13 amino acids.